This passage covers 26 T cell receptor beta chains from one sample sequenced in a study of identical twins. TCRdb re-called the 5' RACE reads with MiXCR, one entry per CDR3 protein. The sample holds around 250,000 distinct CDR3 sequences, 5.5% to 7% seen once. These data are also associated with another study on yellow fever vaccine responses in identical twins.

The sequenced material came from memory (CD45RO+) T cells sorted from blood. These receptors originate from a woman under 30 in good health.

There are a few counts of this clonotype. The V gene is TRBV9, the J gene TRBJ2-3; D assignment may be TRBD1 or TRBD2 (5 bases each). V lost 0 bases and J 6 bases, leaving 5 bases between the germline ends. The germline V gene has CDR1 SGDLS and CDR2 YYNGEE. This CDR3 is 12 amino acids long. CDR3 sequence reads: CASSVGGDTQYF. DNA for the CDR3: TGTGCCAGCAGCGTAGGGGGGGATACGCAGTATTTT.

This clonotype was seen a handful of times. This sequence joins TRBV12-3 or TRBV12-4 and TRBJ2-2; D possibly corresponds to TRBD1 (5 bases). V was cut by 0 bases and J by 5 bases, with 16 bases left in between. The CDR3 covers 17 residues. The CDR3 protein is CASSLARRGVITGELFF. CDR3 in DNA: TGTGCCAGCAGTTTAGCGCGAAGGGGCGTTATTACCGGGGAGCTGTTTTTT.

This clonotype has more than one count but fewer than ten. The CDR3 bases are TGCAGTGCTAGAGGGGTGTCTCAAAACAATCAGCCCCAGCATTTT. Its protein product is CSARGVSQNNQPQHF. J is TRBJ1-5 and V is TRBV20-1, with D uncertain. The germline gives CDR1 DFQATT, CDR2 SNEGSKA (reference sequence). Deletions cut 1 base from V and 3 bases from J, with 13 bases between. This CDR3 has 15 amino acids.

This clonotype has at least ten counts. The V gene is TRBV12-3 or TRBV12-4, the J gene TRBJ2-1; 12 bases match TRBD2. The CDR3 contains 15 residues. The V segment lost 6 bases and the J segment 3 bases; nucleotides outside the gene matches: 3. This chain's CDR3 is CASRTSGRSYNEQFF. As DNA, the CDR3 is TGTGCCAGCAGAACTAGCGGGAGGAGCTACAATGAGCAGTTCTTC.

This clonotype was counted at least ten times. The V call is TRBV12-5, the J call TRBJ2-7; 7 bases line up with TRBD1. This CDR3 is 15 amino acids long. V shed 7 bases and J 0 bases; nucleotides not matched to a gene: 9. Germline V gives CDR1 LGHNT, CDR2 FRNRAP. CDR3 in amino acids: CASASPGTASYEQYF. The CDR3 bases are TGTGCTAGTGCCTCCCCCGGGACAGCCTCCTACGAGCAGTACTTC. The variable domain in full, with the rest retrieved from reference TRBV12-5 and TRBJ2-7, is DARVTQTPRHKVTEMGQEVTMRCQPILGHNTVFWYRQTMMQGLELLAYFRNRAPLDDSGMPKDRFSAEMPDATLATLKIQPSEPRDSAVYFCASASPGTASYEQYFGPGTRLTVT.

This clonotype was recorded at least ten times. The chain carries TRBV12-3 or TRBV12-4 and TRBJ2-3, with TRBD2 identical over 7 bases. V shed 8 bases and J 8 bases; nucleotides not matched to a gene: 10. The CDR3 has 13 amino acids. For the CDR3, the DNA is TGTGCCAGCCTATTGAGCACTAGCGCTACGCAGTATTTT. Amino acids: CASLLSTSATQYF.

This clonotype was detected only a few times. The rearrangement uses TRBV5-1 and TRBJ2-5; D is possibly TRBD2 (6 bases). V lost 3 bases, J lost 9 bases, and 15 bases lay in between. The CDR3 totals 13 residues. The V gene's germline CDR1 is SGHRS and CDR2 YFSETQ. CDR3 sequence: CASSSTSPGAQYF. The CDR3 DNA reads TGCGCCAGCAGCTCAACTAGTCCGGGGGCCCAGTACTTC.

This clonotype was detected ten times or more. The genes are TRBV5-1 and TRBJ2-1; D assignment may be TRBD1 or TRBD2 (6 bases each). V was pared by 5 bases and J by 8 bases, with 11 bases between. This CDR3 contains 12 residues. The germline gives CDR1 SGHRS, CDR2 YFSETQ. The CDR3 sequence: CASSPGAYEQFF. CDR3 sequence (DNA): TGCGCCAGCAGTCCGGGGGCATATGAGCAGTTCTTC.

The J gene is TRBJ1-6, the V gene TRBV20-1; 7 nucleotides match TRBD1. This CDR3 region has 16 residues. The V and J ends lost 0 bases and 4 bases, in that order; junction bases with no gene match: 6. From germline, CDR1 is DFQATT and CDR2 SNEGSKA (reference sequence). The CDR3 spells CSARDRQGGYNSPLHF. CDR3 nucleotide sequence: TGCAGTGCTAGAGATAGGCAGGGGGGATATAATTCACCCCTCCACTTT.

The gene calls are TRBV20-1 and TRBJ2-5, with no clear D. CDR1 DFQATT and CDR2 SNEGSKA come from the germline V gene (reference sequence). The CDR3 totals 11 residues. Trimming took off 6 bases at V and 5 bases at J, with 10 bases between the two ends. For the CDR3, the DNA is TGCAGTGCCAGCCCCGGGGAGACCCAGTACTTC. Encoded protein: CSASPGETQYF.

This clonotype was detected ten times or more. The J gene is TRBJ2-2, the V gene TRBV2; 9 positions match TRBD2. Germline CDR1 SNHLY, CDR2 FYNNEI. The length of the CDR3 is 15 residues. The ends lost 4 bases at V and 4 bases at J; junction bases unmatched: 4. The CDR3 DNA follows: TGTGCCAGCAGTGGGACTAGCGCGCCCACCGGGGAGCTGTTTTTT. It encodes CASSGTSAPTGELFF. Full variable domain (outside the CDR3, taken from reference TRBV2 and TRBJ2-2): EPEVTQTPSHQVTQMGQEVILRCVPISNHLYFYWYRQILGQKVEFLVSFYNNEISEKSEIFDDQFSVERPDGSNFTLKIRSTKLEDSAMYFCASSGTSAPTGELFFGEGSRLTVL.

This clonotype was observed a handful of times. The CDR3 spells CSARSPTVSTDTQYF. CDR3 nucleotide sequence: TGCAGTGCTAGAAGCCCGACAGTAAGCACAGATACGCAGTATTTT. The chain recombines TRBV20-1 with TRBJ2-3, with D tentatively TRBD1 (5 bases). Germline lookup yields CDR1 DFQATT and CDR2 SNEGSKA (reference sequence). V dropped 2 bases and J dropped 0 bases, with 12 bases sitting between them. There are 15 residues in the CDR3.

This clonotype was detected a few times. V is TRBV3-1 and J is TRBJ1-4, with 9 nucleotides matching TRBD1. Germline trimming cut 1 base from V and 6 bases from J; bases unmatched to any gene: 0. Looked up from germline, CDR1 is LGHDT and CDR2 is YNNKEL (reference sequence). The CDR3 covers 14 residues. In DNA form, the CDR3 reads TGTGCCAGCAGCCAAGGGACAGGGGATGAAAAACTGTTTTTT. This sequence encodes CASSQGTGDEKLFF.

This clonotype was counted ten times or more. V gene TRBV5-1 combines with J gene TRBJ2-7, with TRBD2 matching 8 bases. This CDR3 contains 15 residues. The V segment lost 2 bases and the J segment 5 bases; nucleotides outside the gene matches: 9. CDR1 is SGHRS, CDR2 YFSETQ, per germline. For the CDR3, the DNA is TGCGCCAGCAGCTTACAATCCGCGGGAGGTAACGAGCAGTACTTC. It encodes CASSLQSAGGNEQYF.

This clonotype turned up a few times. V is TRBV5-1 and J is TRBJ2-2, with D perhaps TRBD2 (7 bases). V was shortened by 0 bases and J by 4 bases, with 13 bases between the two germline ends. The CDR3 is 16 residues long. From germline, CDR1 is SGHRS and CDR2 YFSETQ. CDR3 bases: TGCGCCAGCAGCTTGGTTCGGGGGGCAGGCACCGGGGAGCTGTTTTTT. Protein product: CASSLVRGAGTGELFF.

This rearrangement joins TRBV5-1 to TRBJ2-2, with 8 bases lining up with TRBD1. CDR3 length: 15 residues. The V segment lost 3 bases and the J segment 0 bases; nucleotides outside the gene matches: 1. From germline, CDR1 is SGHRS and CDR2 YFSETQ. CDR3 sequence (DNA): TGCGCCAGCAGCTGGGACAGGCCGAACACCGGGGAGCTGTTTTTT. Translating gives CASSWDRPNTGELFF. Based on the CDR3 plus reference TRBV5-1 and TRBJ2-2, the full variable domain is KAGVTQTPRYLIKTRGQQVTLSCSPISGHRSVSWYQQTPGQGLQFLFEYFSETQRNKGNFPGRFSGRQFSNSRSEMNVSTLELGDSALYLCASSWDRPNTGELFFGEGSRLTVL.

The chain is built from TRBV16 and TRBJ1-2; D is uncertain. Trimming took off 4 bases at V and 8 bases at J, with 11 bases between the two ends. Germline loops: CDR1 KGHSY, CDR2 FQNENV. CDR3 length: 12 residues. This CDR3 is CASSPREAGYTF. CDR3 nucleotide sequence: TGTGCCAGCAGCCCCCGGGAGGCGGGCTACACCTTC.

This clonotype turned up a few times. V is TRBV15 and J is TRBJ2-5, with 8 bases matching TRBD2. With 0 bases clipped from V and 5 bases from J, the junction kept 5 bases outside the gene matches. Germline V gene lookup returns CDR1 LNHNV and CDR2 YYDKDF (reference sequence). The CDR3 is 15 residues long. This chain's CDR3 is CATSRDVLAGETQYF. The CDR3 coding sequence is TGTGCCACCAGCAGAGATGTCTTAGCGGGGGAGACCCAGTACTTC.

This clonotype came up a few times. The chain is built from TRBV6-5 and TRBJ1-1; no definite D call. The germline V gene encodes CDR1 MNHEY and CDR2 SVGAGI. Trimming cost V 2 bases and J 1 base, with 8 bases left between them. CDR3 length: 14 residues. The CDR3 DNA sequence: TGTGCCAGCAGTTACACCGACGGGAACACTGAAGCTTTCTTT. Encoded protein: CASSYTDGNTEAFF.

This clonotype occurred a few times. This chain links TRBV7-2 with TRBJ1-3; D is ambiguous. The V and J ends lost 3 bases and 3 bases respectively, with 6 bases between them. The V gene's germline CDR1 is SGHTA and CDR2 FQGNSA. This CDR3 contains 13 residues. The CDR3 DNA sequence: TGTGCCAGCAGCTTCCTGTTTGGAAACACCATATATTTT. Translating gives CASSFLFGNTIYF.

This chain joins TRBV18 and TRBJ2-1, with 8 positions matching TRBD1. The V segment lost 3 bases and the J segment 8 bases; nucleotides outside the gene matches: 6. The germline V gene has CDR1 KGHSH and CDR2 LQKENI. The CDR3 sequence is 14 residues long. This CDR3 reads CASSPTGDDHEQFF. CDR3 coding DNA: TGTGCCAGCTCACCGACAGGGGATGACCATGAGCAGTTCTTC.

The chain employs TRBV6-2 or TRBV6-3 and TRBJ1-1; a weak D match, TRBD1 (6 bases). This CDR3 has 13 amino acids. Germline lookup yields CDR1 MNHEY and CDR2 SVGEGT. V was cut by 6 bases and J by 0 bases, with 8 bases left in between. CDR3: CASRGHLNTEAFF. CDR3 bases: TGTGCCAGCAGGGGACACTTGAACACTGAAGCTTTCTTT.

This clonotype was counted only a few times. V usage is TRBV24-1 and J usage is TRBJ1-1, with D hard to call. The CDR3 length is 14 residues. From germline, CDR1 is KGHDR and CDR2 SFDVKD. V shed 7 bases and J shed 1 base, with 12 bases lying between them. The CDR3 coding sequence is TGTGCCACCAGCGAGGGTCATCAGAACACTGAAGCTTTCTTT. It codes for CATSEGHQNTEAFF.

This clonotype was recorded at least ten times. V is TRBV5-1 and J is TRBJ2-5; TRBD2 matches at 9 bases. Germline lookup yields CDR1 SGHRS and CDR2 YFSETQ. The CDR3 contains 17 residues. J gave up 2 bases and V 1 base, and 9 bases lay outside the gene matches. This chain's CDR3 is CASSLSLGLAGQETQYF. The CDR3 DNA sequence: TGCGCCAGCAGCTTGAGTTTGGGGCTAGCGGGACAAGAGACCCAGTACTTC.

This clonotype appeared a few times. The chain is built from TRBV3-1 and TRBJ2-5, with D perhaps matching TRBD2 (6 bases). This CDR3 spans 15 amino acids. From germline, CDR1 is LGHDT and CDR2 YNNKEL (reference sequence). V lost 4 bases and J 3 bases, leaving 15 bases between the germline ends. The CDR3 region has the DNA TGTGCCAGCAGCCCCCTCCATGCGGGGAAAGAGACCCAGTACTTC. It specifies CASSPLHAGKETQYF.

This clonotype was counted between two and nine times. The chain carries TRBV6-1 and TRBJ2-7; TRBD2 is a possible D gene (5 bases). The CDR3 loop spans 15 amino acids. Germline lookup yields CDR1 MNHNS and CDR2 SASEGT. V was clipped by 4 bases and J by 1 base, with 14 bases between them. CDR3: CASSVRWEPSYEQYV. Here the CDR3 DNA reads TGTGCCAGCAGTGTCCGATGGGAGCCTTCCTACGAGCAGTACGTC.